Sequencing of this T cell receptor beta chain was carried out in a study of cytomegalovirus exposure and HLA in healthy donors. Study at large: Out of about 410 genotyped donors, roughly 78% belonged to the Caucasian-associated ancestry cluster.

Amplification used 60 Vbeta primers and 13 Jbeta primers. Repertoires were generated with immunoSEQ multiplex PCR, while TCRdb's copy carries only in-frame clones and drops some. The top ten hold over 0.95% of the sample, which has about 170,000 clones, about 79% seen once. With 3 bases removed from V and 8 bases from J, the gap between germline ends came to 13 bases. From germline, CDR1 is SEHNR and CDR2 FQNEAQ (reference sequence). The CDR3 covers 13 residues. Source material: PBMCs. The sequence was obtained from a woman in her forties or fifties in good health and CMV-seropositive. The gene calls are TRBV7-9 and TRBJ1-1; D call uncertain. The CDR3 reads CASSLAGLEEAFF. The DNA for the CDR3 is TGTGCCAGCAGCTTGGCAGGCCTCGAGGAAGCTTTCTTT.